These 5 T cell receptor beta chains were all obtained from the same sample, sequenced in a study of CD8 T cells in ankylosing spondylitis. Findings and limits, study-wide: What seemed typical of ankylosing spondylitis blood was a TCR beta motif built from under 10 highly homologous variants.

The antigens for these receptors are not known. MiXCR, applied by TCRdb to the 5' RACE reads, yields one record per CDR3 protein. The profile shows around 890,000 distinct CDR3 sequences, 10% to 15% of them singletons. Sequencing was carried out using blood, either unsorted or a sorted T cell fraction (not recorded which). The receptor set was obtained from a male donor with ankylosing spondylitis.

V usage is TRBV7-2 and J usage is TRBJ1-1, with D possibly being TRBD1 (5 bases). Germline V gives CDR1 SGHTA, CDR2 FQGNSA. The CDR3 spans 14 residues. Trimming left V 7 bases short and J 0 bases short, with 12 bases between. The CDR3 reads CASTPSTVNTEAFF. The CDR3 nucleotides are TGTGCCAGCACCCCTTCGACAGTGAACACTGAAGCTTTCTTT.

This clonotype was counted many times. The V gene is TRBV7-2, the J gene TRBJ2-5, with 7 bases aligning to TRBD1. Germline assignment: CDR1 SGHTA and CDR2 FQGNSA. J lost 3 bases, V lost 5 bases, and 3 bases had no gene match. CDR3 length: 13 amino acids. The CDR3 nucleotides are TGTGCCAGCAGCATCGACAGGGAAGAGACCCAGTACTTC. Translation gives CASSIDREETQYF.

This clonotype has a handful of counts. V and J are TRBV10-3 and TRBJ1-1, with D uncertain. Between the trimmed V and J ends, which lost 9 bases and 0 bases, there was a span of 14 bases. Germline CDR1 reads ENHRY; CDR2 reads SYGVKD. The CDR3 extends over 14 amino acids. CDR3: CAISITTMNTEAFF. The DNA of the CDR3 is TGTGCCATTTCAATTACAACGATGAACACTGAAGCTTTCTTT.

This clonotype occurred a few times. The chain uses TRBV10-3 and TRBJ1-2, with a possible D match to TRBD1 (6 bases). CDR1 is ENHRY and CDR2 is SYGVKD in the germline V gene. V was shortened by 10 bases and J by 2 bases, with 11 bases between the two germline ends. This CDR3 comprises 12 residues. The CDR3 region has the DNA TGTGCCACCCTTACAGGGAACTATGGCTACACCTTC. As protein: CATLTGNYGYTF.

This clonotype was seen more than once but under ten times. The V call is TRBV20-1, the J call TRBJ2-3; the match to TRBD1 covers 9 bases. Germline V gene lookup returns CDR1 DFQATT and CDR2 SNEGSKA (reference sequence). The V and J ends lost 6 bases and 6 bases, in that order; junction bases with no gene match: 13. CDR3 length: 15 amino acids. The CDR3 DNA is TGCAGTGCCTCCCCTTCGGACAGGGGAATCGATACGCAGTATTTT. This sequence encodes CSASPSDRGIDTQYF.